One and the same sample provided the 30 T cell receptor beta chains below, sequenced in a study of radiotherapy plus CTLA-4 blockade in lung cancer. Assay: immunoSEQ multiplex PCR; the TCRdb copy retains only in-frame clones and omits some. The sample gives approximately 45,000 clones, approximately 62% of which show up once; less than 20% is in the top ten. The specimen was peripheral blood, collected from a patient treated with radiotherapy plus ipilimumab. These receptors were obtained from a human donor with non-small cell lung cancer who had a partial response to radiotherapy plus ipilimumab.

This chain links TRBV14 with TRBJ1-2; D is perhaps TRBD1 (5 bases). Trimming shortened V by 4 bases and J by 3 bases, and 15 bases separated the two germline ends. There are 15 residues in the CDR3. Germline CDR1 and CDR2: SGHDN and FVKESK. The CDR3 sequence: CASSPRRTGHYGYTF. The CDR3 DNA reads TGTGCCAGCAGCCCACGGAGAACAGGCCACTATGGCTACACCTTC. The full variable domain, in which reference TRBV14 and TRBJ1-2 provide the parts outside the CDR3, is EAGVTQFPSHSVIEKGQTVTLRCDPISGHDNLYWYRRVMGKEIKFLLHFVKESKQDESGMPNNRFLAERTGGTYSTLKVQPAELEDSGVYFCASSPRRTGHYGYTFGSGTRLTVV.

The V and J genes are TRBV6-5 and TRBJ1-1; TRBD1 aligns across 9 bases. Germline V CDR1 and CDR2: MNHEY, SVGAGI. The length of the CDR3 is 13 residues. V lost 6 bases, J lost 10 bases, and 9 bases stayed unmatched. CDR3 nucleotides: TGTGCCAGCAGGATTCCCGGGACAGGGCTAGCTTTCTTT. Translating gives CASRIPGTGLAFF.

The chain's CDR3 is CASRGTGTSLTDTQYF. The CDR3 DNA reads TGTGCCAGCAGGGGGACCGGGACTTCACTCACAGATACGCAGTATTTT. The chain is built from TRBV7-9 and TRBJ2-3; maybe TRBD2 (6 bases). Deletions cut 6 bases from V and 2 bases from J, with 18 bases between. The CDR3 sequence is 16 residues long. Germline V CDR1 and CDR2: SEHNR, FQNEAQ (reference sequence). The full variable domain, with the rest looked up from reference TRBV7-9 and TRBJ2-3, is DTGVSQNPRHKITKRGQNVTFRCDPISEHNRLYWYRQTLGQGPEFLTYFQNEAQLEKSRLLSDRFSAERPKGSFSTLEIQRTEQGDSAMYLCASRGTGTSLTDTQYFGPGTRLTVL.

The chain has TRBV2 and TRBJ1-1; no clear D. The CDR3 totals 13 residues. V gave up 4 bases and J gave up 7 bases, with 13 bases separating them. Germline V lookup: CDR1 SNHLY, CDR2 FYNNEI. This chain's CDR3 is CASSGLVELEAFF. The CDR3 DNA reads as TGTGCCAGCAGTGGGCTAGTAGAACTTGAAGCTTTCTTT.

In DNA form, the CDR3 reads TGTGCCAGCAGCTTAACGACAGGGACTGGAAACACCATATATTTT. It translates to CASSLTTGTGNTIYF. J is TRBJ1-3 and V is TRBV7-8; 7 bases agree with TRBD1. Germline V gene sequence: CDR1 SGHVS, CDR2 FQNEAQ. The CDR3 consists of 15 residues. With 2 bases clipped from V and 2 bases from J, the junction kept 3 bases outside the gene matches. The full variable domain, rest sourced from reference TRBV7-8 and TRBJ1-3, is GAGVSQSPRYKVAKRGQDVALRCDPISGHVSLFWYQQALGQGPEFLTYFQNEAQLDKSGLPSDRFFAERPEGSVSTLKIQRTQQEDSAVYLCASSLTTGTGNTIYFGEGSWLTVV.

This clone was recorded a few times. The chain uses TRBV10-2 and TRBJ1-5; D not certain. Germline CDR1 WSHSY, CDR2 SAAADI. V was clipped by 2 bases and J by 0 bases, with 8 bases between them. The length of the CDR3 is 15 residues. The CDR3 sequence: CASSEGRVSNQPQHF. In DNA form, the CDR3 reads TGCGCCAGCAGTGAGGGGAGAGTTAGCAATCAGCCCCAGCATTTT.

This chain connects TRBV5-4 to TRBJ2-1, with D possibly being TRBD2 (5 bases). The CDR3 has 16 amino acids. The ends were cut back, 1 base at V and 3 bases at J, with 14 bases in the middle. From germline, CDR1 is SGHNT and CDR2 YYREEE (reference sequence). CDR3 DNA: TGTGCCAGCAGCTTGCGGGGTCGAGGGCGCTACAATGAGCAGTTCTTC. Protein sequence: CASSLRGRGRYNEQFF.

This clone appeared a few times. The V and J genes are TRBV5-6 and TRBJ2-1; TRBD2 matches at 8 bases. In germline, CDR1 is SGHDT, CDR2 YYEEEE. V shed 2 bases and J 7 bases; nucleotides not matched to a gene: 5. The length of the CDR3 is 14 residues. The DNA for the CDR3 is TGTGCCAGCAGCTTACAAGCGGGAGCGAATGAGCAGTTCTTC. It codes for CASSLQAGANEQFF.

The V gene is TRBV5-6, the J gene TRBJ1-3; 7 bases line up with TRBD1. The CDR3 runs 14 residues. The germline CDR1 and CDR2 sequences are SGHDT and YYEEEE. V lost 4 bases, J lost 0 bases, and 1 base stayed unmatched. CDR3 DNA: TGTGCCAGCAGCAGGGACAGCTCTGGAAACACCATATATTTT. The encoded protein is CASSRDSSGNTIYF.

This chain links TRBV6-4 with TRBJ2-1; 8 positions agree with TRBD2. The ends lost 3 bases at V and 4 bases at J; junction bases unmatched: 5. Germline V lookup: CDR1 MRHNA, CDR2 SNTAGT. The CDR3 totals 15 residues. CDR3 nucleotides: TGTGCCAGCAGTGATGCAGCGGGGGATTACAATGAGCAGTTCTTC. Protein: CASSDAAGDYNEQFF.

The rearrangement links TRBV5-4 to TRBJ2-7; 7 bases match TRBD1. In germline, CDR1 is SGHNT, CDR2 YYREEE (reference sequence). Germline trimming cut 0 bases from V and 6 bases from J; bases unmatched to any gene: 6. The CDR3 has 14 amino acids. CDR3 region: CASSLGQGLREQYF. Here the CDR3 DNA reads TGTGCCAGCAGCTTGGGACAGGGCCTCCGCGAGCAGTACTTC.

This sequence joins TRBV6-1 and TRBJ1-2, with 7 bases aligning to TRBD1. CDR1 is MNHNS and CDR2 is SASEGT in the germline V gene. J lost 0 bases, V lost 6 bases, and 4 bases had no gene match. The CDR3 loop spans 14 amino acids. DNA of the CDR3: TGTGCCAGCAGAGACAGGGCCACTAACTATGGCTACACCTTC. It specifies CASRDRATNYGYTF.

CDR3 amino acids: CASTETSAADYEQYF. The CDR3, as DNA: TGTGCCAGCACCGAGACTAGCGCCGCGGACTACGAGCAGTACTTC. This chain links TRBV6-1 with TRBJ2-7; 8 bases are a match to TRBD2. This CDR3 region has 15 residues. Germline CDR1 and CDR2: MNHNS and SASEGT. The V and J ends lost 7 bases and 3 bases, in that order; junction bases with no gene match: 11.

This clone was observed a handful of times. The chain carries TRBV6-5 and TRBJ1-1; 8 nucleotides align to TRBD1. Germline V CDR1 and CDR2: MNHEY, SVGAGI. The J segment lost 4 bases and the V segment lost 6 bases, leaving 4 bases of the junction unmatched. This CDR3 has 13 amino acids. CDR3 sequence (DNA): TGTGCCAGCAGAGACAGGGGTACCACTGAAGCTTTCTTT. Its translation is CASRDRGTTEAFF.

J is TRBJ2-7 and V is TRBV5-1; D ambiguous. This CDR3 is built from 14 residues. With 0 bases removed from V and 0 bases from J, the gap between germline ends came to 7 bases. Germline CDR1 and CDR2: SGHRS and YFSETQ. The CDR3 here is CASSLGVGSYEQYF. In DNA, the CDR3 is TGCGCCAGCAGCTTGGGAGTTGGCTCCTACGAGCAGTACTTC.

The chain carries TRBV2 and TRBJ1-5; D gene uncertain. Germline V gene sequence: CDR1 SNHLY, CDR2 FYNNEI. Trimming stripped 7 bases from V and 7 bases from J, with 11 bases between. This CDR3 is 12 amino acids long. This CDR3 is CASTNHLQPQHF. In DNA form, the CDR3 reads TGTGCCAGCACAAACCACTTGCAGCCCCAGCATTTT.

The J gene is TRBJ1-2, the V gene TRBV7-3; maybe TRBD1 (5 bases). Deletions cut 5 bases from V and 9 bases from J, with 13 bases between. Germline V gene data show CDR1 as SGHTA and CDR2 as FQGTGA. CDR3 size: 12 residues. The CDR3 spells CASSPGHHRYTF. CDR3 nucleotide sequence: TGTGCCAGCAGCCCTGGACACCACCGCTACACCTTC.

This clone came up a few times. Since no conserved phenylalanine or tryptophan closes the CDR3, a read error is the likely cause. The DNA is left out, because the CDR3 cannot be placed on it with certainty; the CDR3 is given as TCRdb lists it. V is TRBV2 and J is TRBJ1-5. Germline loops: CDR1 SNHLY, CDR2 FYNNEI. Ends included, the CDR3 has 11 residues. This CDR3 is CASSEGGRDTY.

The V and J genes are TRBV7-6 and TRBJ1-3; D remains unclear. The V gene's germline CDR1 is SGHVS and CDR2 FNYEAQ. The CDR3 loop spans 13 amino acids. Trimming shortened V by 5 bases and J by 2 bases, and 7 bases separated the two germline ends. CDR3: CASSPVPGNTIYF. CDR3 in DNA: TGTGCCAGCAGCCCCGTCCCTGGAAACACCATATATTTT. The full variable domain, its missing parts supplied by reference TRBV7-6 and TRBJ1-3, is GAGVSQSPRYKVTKRGQDVALRCDPISGHVSLYWYRQALGQGPEFLTYFNYEAQQDKSGLPNDRFSAERPEGSISTLTIQRTEQRDSAMYRCASSPVPGNTIYFGEGSWLTVV.

This clone came up a few times. V usage is TRBV30 and J usage is TRBJ2-1; D not resolved. The CDR3 totals 13 residues. Trimming shortened V by 3 bases and J by 4 bases, and 10 bases separated the two germline ends. The germline CDR1 and CDR2 sequences are GTSNPN and SVGIG (reference sequence). Here the CDR3 reads CAWSRALYNEQFF. DNA for the CDR3: TGTGCCTGGAGCCGCGCCTTATACAATGAGCAGTTCTTC.

This clone has at least ten counts. The rearrangement uses TRBV7-2 and TRBJ2-2; D unresolved. This CDR3 contains 16 residues. V gave up 3 bases and J gave up 4 bases, with 15 bases separating them. Germline values: CDR1 SGHTA, CDR2 FQGNSA. CDR3 sequence: CASSFSGSWATGELFF. The CDR3 DNA reads TGTGCCAGCAGCTTCTCCGGCTCATGGGCCACCGGGGAGCTGTTTTTT.

This clone was seen a single time. The chain has TRBV29-1 and TRBJ1-5; no clear D. Trimming left V 5 bases short and J 5 bases short, with 13 bases between. This CDR3 comprises 13 residues. Looked up from germline, CDR1 is SQVTM and CDR2 is ANQGSEA. CDR3 DNA sequence: TGCAGCGTTAGTCGGGGAGCAGATCAGCCCCAGCATTTT. This sequence encodes CSVSRGADQPQHF.

This clone showed up just a few times. This rearrangement joins TRBV29-1 to TRBJ1-3, with 7 bases aligning to TRBD1. Germline V gene lookup returns CDR1 SQVTM and CDR2 ANQGSEA. J was trimmed by 3 bases and V by 4 bases; bases with no gene match: 6. This CDR3 contains 14 residues. CDR3 in amino acids: CSVGQGNVGNTIYF. CDR3 nucleotide sequence: TGCAGCGTTGGACAGGGCAATGTTGGAAACACCATATATTTT.

A note on this clone: The junction does not match germline at one end; this may be a read error. The rearrangement joins TRBV5-4 to TRBJ1-1, with 7 positions matching TRBD1. The CDR3 is made up of 15 amino acids. Germline V gives CDR1 SGHNT, CDR2 YYREEE (reference sequence). This CDR3 reads CASSQDPSRGAWAFF. DNA of the CDR3: TGCGCCAGCAGCCAAGATCCCAGCAGGGGGGCCTGGGCTTTCTTT.

The chain carries TRBV7-2 and TRBJ2-5; 7 nucleotides line up with TRBD1. The V segment lost 4 bases and the J segment 4 bases; nucleotides outside the gene matches: 9. Germline CDR1 SGHTA, CDR2 FQGNSA. CDR3 size: 15 residues. The DNA of the CDR3 is TGTGCCAGCAGCTCCCGACAGGGCGTGGGAGAGACCCAGTACTTC. It encodes CASSSRQGVGETQYF. Full variable domain (rest looked up from reference TRBV7-2 and TRBJ2-5): GAGVSQSPSNKVTEKGKDVELRCDPISGHTALYWYRQSLGQGLEFLIYFQGNSAPDKSGLPSDRFSAERTGGSVSTLTIQRTQQEDSAVYLCASSSRQGVGETQYFGPGTRLLVL.

The J gene is TRBJ2-1, the V gene TRBV14, with D hard to call. Trimming stripped 0 bases from V and 9 bases from J, with 9 bases between. Looked up from germline, CDR1 is SGHDN and CDR2 is FVKESK. The CDR3 is 13 residues long. The DNA for the CDR3 is TGTGCCAGCAGCCAAGATTGGCGCGGTGAGCAGTTCTTC. It codes for CASSQDWRGEQFF. The whole variable domain, remainder taken from reference TRBV14 and TRBJ2-1, is EAGVTQFPSHSVIEKGQTVTLRCDPISGHDNLYWYRRVMGKEIKFLLHFVKESKQDESGMPNNRFLAERTGGTYSTLKVQPAELEDSGVYFCASSQDWRGEQFFGPGTRLTVL.

V and J are TRBV5-6 and TRBJ2-1; a weak D match, TRBD2 (6 bases). Germline CDR1 SGHDT, CDR2 YYEEEE. V lost 4 bases, J lost 8 bases, and 13 bases lay in between. The CDR3 runs 13 residues. CDR3 sequence: CASSVHPSDEQFF. The DNA for the CDR3 is TGTGCCAGCAGCGTTCATCCTAGCGATGAGCAGTTCTTC.

The chain joins TRBV7-6 to TRBJ2-6; D not certain. CDR3 length: 18 amino acids. Germline V lookup: CDR1 SGHVS, CDR2 FNYEAQ. The germline V and J ends were trimmed by 6 bases and 0 bases, with 18 bases remaining between them. This CDR3 is CASRPRSASLSGANVLTF. The CDR3 DNA sequence: TGTGCCAGCAGGCCCCGGTCAGCGAGCCTCTCTGGGGCCAACGTCCTGACTTTC. The complete variable domain, with remaining parts taken from reference TRBV7-6 and TRBJ2-6, reads GAGVSQSPRYKVTKRGQDVALRCDPISGHVSLYWYRQALGQGPEFLTYFNYEAQQDKSGLPNDRFSAERPEGSISTLTIQRTEQRDSAMYRCASRPRSASLSGANVLTFGAGSRLTVL.

The sample holds a few counts of this clone. This sequence joins TRBV7-6 and TRBJ1-3; a possible D gene is TRBD1 (6 bases). V dropped 2 bases and J dropped 0 bases, with 14 bases sitting between them. CDR3 size: 17 residues. Per germline, CDR1 SGHVS and CDR2 FNYEAQ. The CDR3 coding sequence is TGTGCCAGCAGCTTAAACAGGGCAGATAGCTCTGGAAACACCATATATTTT. Translation: CASSLNRADSSGNTIYF.

The gene calls are TRBV5-6 and TRBJ2-7; 12 nucleotides match TRBD2. CDR1 is SGHDT and CDR2 is YYEEEE in the germline V gene. This CDR3 comprises 15 residues. Unmatched junction bases numbered 5, after V lost 4 bases and J lost 3 bases. CDR3 DNA: TGTGCCAGCAGCCCCCTAGCGGGAGGGTTCTACGAGCAGTACTTC. Translating gives CASSPLAGGFYEQYF. Together with reference TRBV5-6 and TRBJ2-7, the CDR3 gives the full variable domain: DAGVTQSPTHLIKTRGQQVTLRCSPKSGHDTVSWYQQALGQGPQFIFQYYEEEERQRGNFPDRFSGHQFPNYSSELNVNALLLGDSALYLCASSPLAGGFYEQYFGPGTRLTVT.